Listed below are T cell receptor beta chains from one sample, sequenced in a study of blood T cell repertoires in COVID-19. The data were produced by immunoSEQ multiplex PCR, yet TCRdb's version contains in-frame clones alone and is incomplete. In the table there are some 48,000 clones, roughly 84% of which are singletons. Sequenced sample: peripheral blood. These receptor sequences come from a man aged 50 to 60 with acute or convalescent COVID-19. The CDR3 runs from the conserved cysteine through the conserved F or W.

TRBV11-2	TRBJ1-1	CASSLEKGAEAFF
TRBV3-1/TRBV3-2	TRBJ1-2	CASSQEFRGGYTF
TRBV3-1/TRBV3-2	TRBJ1-5	CASSQDPGENQPQHF
TRBV28	TRBJ2-1	CASRTGTATYNEQFF
TRBV5-1	TRBJ1-6	CASSLDRGRNSPLHF
TRBV5-8	TRBJ2-3	CASSLRWRSTDTQYF
TRBV2	TRBJ2-5	CASSGLAVPGETQYF
TRBV15	TRBJ2-4	CATSRENSGSIQYF
TRBV7-9	TRBJ2-1	CASSPKRRLAGGHEQFF
TRBV6-5	TRBJ1-1	CASSMTTENTEAFF
TRBV14	TRBJ2-5	CASSQEDRALETQYF
TRBV12-3/TRBV12-4	TRBJ2-3	CASSGDYTQYF